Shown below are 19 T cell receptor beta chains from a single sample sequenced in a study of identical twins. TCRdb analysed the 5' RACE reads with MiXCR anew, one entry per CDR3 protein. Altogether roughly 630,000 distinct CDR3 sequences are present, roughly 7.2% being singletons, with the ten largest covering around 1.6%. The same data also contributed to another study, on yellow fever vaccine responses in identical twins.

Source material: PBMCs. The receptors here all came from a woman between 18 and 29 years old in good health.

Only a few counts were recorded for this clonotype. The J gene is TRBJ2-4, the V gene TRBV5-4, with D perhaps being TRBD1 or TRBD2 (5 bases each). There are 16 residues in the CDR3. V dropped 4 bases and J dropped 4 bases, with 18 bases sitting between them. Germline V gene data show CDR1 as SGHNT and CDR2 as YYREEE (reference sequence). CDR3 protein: CASSPPNSEGKNIQYF. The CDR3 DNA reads TGTGCCAGCAGCCCACCGAACAGTGAGGGGAAAAACATTCAGTACTTC.

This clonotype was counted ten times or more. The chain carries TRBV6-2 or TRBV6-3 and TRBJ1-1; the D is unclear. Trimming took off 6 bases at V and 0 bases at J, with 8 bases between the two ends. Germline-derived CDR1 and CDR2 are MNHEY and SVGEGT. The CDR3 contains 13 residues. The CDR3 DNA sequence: TGTGCCAGCAGCTCACCCATGAACACTGAAGCTTTCTTT. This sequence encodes CASSSPMNTEAFF.

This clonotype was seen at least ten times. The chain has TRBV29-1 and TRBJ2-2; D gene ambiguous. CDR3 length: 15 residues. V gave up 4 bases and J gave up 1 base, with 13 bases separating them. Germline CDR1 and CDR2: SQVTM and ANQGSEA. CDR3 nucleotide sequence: TGCAGCGTTGTAAAACCAAGAGGGAACACCGGGGAGCTGTTTTTT. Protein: CSVVKPRGNTGELFF.

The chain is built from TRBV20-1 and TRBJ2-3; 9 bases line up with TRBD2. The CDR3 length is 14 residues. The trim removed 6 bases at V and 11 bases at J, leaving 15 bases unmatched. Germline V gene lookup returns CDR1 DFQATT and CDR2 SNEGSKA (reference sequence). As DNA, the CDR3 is TGCAGTGCCAGCTACCCGGGACTAGCTTCGGGGCAGTATTTT. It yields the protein CSASYPGLASGQYF.

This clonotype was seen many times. The CDR3: CASSVGRGETQYF. CDR3 coding DNA: TGTGCCAGCAGCGTAGGCAGGGGAGAGACCCAGTACTTC. This rearrangement joins TRBV9 to TRBJ2-5; D is possibly TRBD1 (6 bases). The germline V gene encodes CDR1 SGDLS and CDR2 YYNGEE. The V end was cut by 0 bases, the J end by 4 bases, with 7 bases between. The CDR3 runs 13 residues. The variable domain in full, completed from reference TRBV9 and TRBJ2-5, reads DSGVTQTPKHLITATGQRVTLRCSPRSGDLSVYWYQQSLDQGLQFLIQYYNGEERAKGNILERFSAQQFPDLHSELNLSSLELGDSALYFCASSVGRGETQYFGPGTRLLVL.

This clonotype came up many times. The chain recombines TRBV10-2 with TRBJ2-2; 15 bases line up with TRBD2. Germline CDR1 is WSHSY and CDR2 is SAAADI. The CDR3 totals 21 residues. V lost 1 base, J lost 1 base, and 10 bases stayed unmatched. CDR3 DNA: TGCGCCAGCAGTGAGTTCCAGGGACTAGCGGGAGGCGGAGTGAACACCGGGGAGCTGTTTTTT. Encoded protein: CASSEFQGLAGGGVNTGELFF.

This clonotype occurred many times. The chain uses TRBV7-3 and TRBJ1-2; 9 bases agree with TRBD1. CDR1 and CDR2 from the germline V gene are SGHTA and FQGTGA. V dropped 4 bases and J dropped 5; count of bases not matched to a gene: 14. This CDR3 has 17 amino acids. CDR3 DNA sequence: TGTGCCAGCAGCTGGACGGGACAGGGTGGAGAGAATTATGGCTACACCTTC. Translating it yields CASSWTGQGGENYGYTF.

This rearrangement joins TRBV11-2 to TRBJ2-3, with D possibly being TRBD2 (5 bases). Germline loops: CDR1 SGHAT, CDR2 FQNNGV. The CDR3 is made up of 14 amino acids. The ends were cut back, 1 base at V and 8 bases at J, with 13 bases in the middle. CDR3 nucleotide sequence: TGTGCCAGCAGCTTAGGGCCGCCTCGGGGTACGCAGTATTTT. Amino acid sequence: CASSLGPPRGTQYF.

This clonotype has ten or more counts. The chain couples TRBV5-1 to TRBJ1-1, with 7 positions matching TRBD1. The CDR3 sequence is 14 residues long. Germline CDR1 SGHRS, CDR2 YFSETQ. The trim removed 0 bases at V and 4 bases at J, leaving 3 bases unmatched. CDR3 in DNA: TGCGCCAGCAGCTTGGGGACAGGAACCACTGAAGCTTTCTTT. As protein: CASSLGTGTTEAFF.

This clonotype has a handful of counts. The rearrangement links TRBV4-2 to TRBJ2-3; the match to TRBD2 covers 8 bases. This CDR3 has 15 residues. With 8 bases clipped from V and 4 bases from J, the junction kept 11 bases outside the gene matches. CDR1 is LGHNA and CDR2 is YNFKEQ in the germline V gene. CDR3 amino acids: CASGTGGRQADTQYF. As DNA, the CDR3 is TGTGCCAGCGGGACGGGGGGGCGGCAAGCAGATACGCAGTATTTT.

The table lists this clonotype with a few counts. CDR3 sequence: CASSIGQEAFF. The CDR3, as DNA: TGTGCCAGCAGCATCGGACAAGAAGCTTTCTTT. The chain couples TRBV7-9 to TRBJ1-1; D perhaps matches TRBD1 (5 bases). The CDR3 is 11 amino acids. The germline gives CDR1 SEHNR, CDR2 FQNEAQ (reference sequence). The germline V and J ends were trimmed by 5 bases and 8 bases, with 9 bases remaining between them. Looking up the rest from reference TRBV7-9 and TRBJ1-1 gives the full variable domain: DTGVSQNPRHKITKRGQNVTFRCDPISEHNRLYWYRQTLGQGPEFLTYFQNEAQLEKSRLLSDRFSAERPKGSFSTLEIQRTEQGDSAMYLCASSIGQEAFFGQGTRLTVV.

The CDR3, as DNA: TGCAGTGCTAGAGATCTTCGGGGGATGAACACTGAAGCTTTCTTT. Its protein product is CSARDLRGMNTEAFF. J is TRBJ1-1 and V is TRBV20-1; TRBD1 might be the D (5 bases). Germline V gene lookup returns CDR1 DFQATT and CDR2 SNEGSKA (reference sequence). The CDR3 runs 15 residues. The V gene lost 0 bases and the J gene lost 0 bases, with 11 bases spanning the gap.

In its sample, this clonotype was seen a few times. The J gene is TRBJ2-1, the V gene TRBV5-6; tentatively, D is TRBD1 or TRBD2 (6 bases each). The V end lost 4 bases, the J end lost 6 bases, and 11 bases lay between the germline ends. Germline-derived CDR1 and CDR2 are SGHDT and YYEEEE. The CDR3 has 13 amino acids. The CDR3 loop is CASSAGQPNEQFF. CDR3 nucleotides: TGTGCCAGCAGCGCGGGACAACCCAATGAGCAGTTCTTC.

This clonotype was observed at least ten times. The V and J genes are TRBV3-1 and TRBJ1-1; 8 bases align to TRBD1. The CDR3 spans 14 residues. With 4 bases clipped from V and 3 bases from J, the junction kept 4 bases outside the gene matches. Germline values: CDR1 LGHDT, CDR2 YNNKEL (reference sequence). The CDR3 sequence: CASSPRGLYTEAFF. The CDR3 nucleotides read TGTGCCAGCAGCCCCAGGGGGCTGTACACTGAAGCTTTCTTT.

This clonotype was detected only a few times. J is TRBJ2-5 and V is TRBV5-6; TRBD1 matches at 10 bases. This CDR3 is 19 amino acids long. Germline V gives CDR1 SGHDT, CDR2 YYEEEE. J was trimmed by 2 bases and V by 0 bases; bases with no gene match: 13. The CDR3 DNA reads TGTGCCAGCAGCTTGGCGGGGGACAGGGGCCCCTGGGCACAAGAGACCCAGTACTTC. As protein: CASSLAGDRGPWAQETQYF. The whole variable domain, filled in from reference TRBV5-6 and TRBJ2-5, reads DAGVTQSPTHLIKTRGQQVTLRCSPKSGHDTVSWYQQALGQGPQFIFQYYEEEERQRGNFPDRFSGHQFPNYSSELNVNALLLGDSALYLCASSLAGDRGPWAQETQYFGPGTRLLVL.

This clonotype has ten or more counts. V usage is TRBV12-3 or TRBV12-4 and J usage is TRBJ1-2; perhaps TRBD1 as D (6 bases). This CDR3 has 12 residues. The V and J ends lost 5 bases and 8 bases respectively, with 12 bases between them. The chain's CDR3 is CASSRDMRGYTF. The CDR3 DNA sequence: TGTGCCAGCAGTCGGGACATGAGGGGCTACACCTTC.

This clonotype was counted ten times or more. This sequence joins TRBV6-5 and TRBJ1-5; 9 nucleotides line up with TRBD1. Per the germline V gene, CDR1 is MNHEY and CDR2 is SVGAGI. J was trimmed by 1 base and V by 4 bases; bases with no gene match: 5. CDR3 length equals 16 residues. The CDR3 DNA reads TGTGCCAGCAGTTCCACTGGACAGGGGAGCAATCAGCCCCAGCATTTT. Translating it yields CASSSTGQGSNQPQHF.

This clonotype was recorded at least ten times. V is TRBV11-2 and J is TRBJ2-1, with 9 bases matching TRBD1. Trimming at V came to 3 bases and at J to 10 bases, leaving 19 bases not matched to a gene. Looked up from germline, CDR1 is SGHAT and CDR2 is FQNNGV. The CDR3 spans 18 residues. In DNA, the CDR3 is TGTGCCAGCAGCTTGAATTTTCTCCGGGACAGGGCGGTAGGAGAGCAGTTCTTC. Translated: CASSLNFLRDRAVGEQFF.

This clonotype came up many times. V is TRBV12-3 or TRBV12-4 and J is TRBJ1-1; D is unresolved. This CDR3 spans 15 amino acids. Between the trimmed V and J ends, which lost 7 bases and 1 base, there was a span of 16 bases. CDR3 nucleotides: TGTGCCAGCACTCAAAGGGAAGGCGCGAACACTGAAGCTTTCTTT. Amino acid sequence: CASTQREGANTEAFF.